This T cell receptor (beta chain) stems from a study of shared clonotypes between healthy human individuals. Trimming left V 10 bases short and J 6 bases short, with 24 bases between. This CDR3 comprises 15 residues. Germline V gives CDR1 ENHRY, CDR2 SYGVKD. Sequencing used immunoSEQ multiplex PCR; TCRdb keeps in-frame clones, though not all of them. The data contain 2 million to 3 million clones, 93% of them seen just once; the ten biggest clones take up 0.36%. This clone was counted a single time. The rearrangement joins TRBV10-3 to TRBJ1-2; TRBD1 might be the D (5 bases). The clonotype comes from a man aged 18-30 years in good health. Some clones in this sample may be carry-over from other donors' samples. Sequenced input: naive CD4+ T cells from PBMCs. As for subset: CD45RA+ positively selected. The CDR3 region has the DNA TGTGCCACCCAGCCCCCACGGGGGGATAGGGATGGCTACACCTTC. Its protein product is CATQPPRGDRDGYTF.